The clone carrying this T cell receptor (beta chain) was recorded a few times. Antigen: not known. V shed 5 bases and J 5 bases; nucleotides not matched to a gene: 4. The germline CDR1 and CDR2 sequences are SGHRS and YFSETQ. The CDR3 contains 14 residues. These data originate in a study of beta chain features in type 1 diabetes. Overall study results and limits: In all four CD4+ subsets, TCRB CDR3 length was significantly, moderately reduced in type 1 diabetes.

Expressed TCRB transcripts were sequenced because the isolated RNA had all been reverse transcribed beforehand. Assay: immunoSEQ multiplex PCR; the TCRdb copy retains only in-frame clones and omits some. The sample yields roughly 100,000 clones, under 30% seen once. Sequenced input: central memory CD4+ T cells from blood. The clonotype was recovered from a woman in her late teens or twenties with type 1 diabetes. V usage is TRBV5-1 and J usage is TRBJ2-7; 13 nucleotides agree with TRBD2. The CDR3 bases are TGCGCCAGCAGGTCCGGACTAGCGGGAGACGAGCAGTACGTC. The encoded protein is CASRSGLAGDEQYV.